These T cell receptor beta chains were read from a single sample in a study of monozygotic twins with inflammatory bowel disease. TCRdb processed the 5' RACE reads again and assigns one entry to each CDR3 protein, with no DNA. The clone table shows 400,000 to 500,000 distinct CDR3 sequences, with the ten largest holding around 2.5%. Specimen: blood. Every receptor here comes from a human donor with ulcerative colitis or Crohn's disease, or a healthy co-twin of an affected twin (not recorded which). Each CDR3 is given with its conserved first and last residue.

j_call v_call cdr3_length cdr3_aa
TRBJ2-1 TRBV20-1 14 CSARDHRSYNEQFF
TRBJ2-1 TRBV5-6 17 CASSKLAGAHTGNEQFF
TRBJ1-1 TRBV7-9 14 CASSYQEGHTEAFF
TRBJ2-1 TRBV18 11 CASSFTNEQFF
TRBJ2-1 TRBV28 18 CASSLVRLAGQSYNEQFF
TRBJ1-4 TRBV24-1 11 CARQGNEKLFF
TRBJ2-7 TRBV28 14 CASTTGTNSYEQYF
TRBJ2-2 TRBV7-8 16 CASSLAWGANTGELFF
TRBJ1-1 TRBV5-1 14 CASSLGQGGTEAFF
TRBJ2-7 TRBV5-8 13 CASSWGLDYEQYF
TRBJ1-1 TRBV20-1 14 CSARVVGTNTEAFF
TRBJ2-2 TRBV27 16 CASSFLSGPNTGELFF
TRBJ2-1 TRBV7-2 15 CASSPTGGAYNEQFF
TRBJ2-2 TRBV28 12 CAAAGGPGELFF
TRBJ2-4 TRBV13 16 CASSPYPGLAKNIQYF
TRBJ1-4 TRBV11-2 15 CASSEGGLSIGKLFF
TRBJ1-1 TRBV25-1 16 CASSETGGNENTEAFF
TRBJ1-3 TRBV20-1 15 CSARDIPSSGNTIYF
TRBJ2-1 TRBV12-3/TRBV12-4 18 CASSEPSSASGSYNEQFF
TRBJ1-2 TRBV7-9 14 CASSFGDRGRGYTF
TRBJ2-5 TRBV29-1 15 CSVTSGSLVLETQYF
TRBJ2-1 TRBV5-6 16 CASSLDVAGGYNEQFF
TRBJ1-1 TRBV6-5 14 CASSYQGKNTEAFF
TRBJ2-7 TRBV6-2/TRBV6-3 15 CASSPRQGRVNEQYF
TRBJ2-2 TRBV5-1 12 CASSFPPGELFF
TRBJ2-1 TRBV5-5 16 CASSWGQGLSYNEQFF